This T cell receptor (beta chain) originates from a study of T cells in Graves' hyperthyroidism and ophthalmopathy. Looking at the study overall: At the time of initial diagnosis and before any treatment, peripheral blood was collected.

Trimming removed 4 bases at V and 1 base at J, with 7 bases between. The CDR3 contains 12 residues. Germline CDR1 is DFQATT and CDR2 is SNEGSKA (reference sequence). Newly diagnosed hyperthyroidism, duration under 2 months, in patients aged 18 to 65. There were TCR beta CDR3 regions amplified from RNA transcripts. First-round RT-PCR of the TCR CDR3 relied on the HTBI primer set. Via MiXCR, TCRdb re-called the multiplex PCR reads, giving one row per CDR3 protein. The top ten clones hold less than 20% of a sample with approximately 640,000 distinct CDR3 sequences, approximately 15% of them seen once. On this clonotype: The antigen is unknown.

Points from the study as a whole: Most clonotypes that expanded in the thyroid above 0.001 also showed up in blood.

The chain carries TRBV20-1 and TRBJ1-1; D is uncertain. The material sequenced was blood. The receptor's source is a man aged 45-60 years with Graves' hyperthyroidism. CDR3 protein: CSANKGNTEAFF. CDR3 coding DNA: TGCAGTGCTAACAAGGGGAACACTGAAGCTTTCTTT.